This T cell receptor (beta chain) was found in a study of T cell changes during pregnancy in multiple sclerosis. CDR1 and CDR2 from the germline V gene are MNHEY and SMNVEV (reference sequence). The CDR3 is 15 residues long. V lost 5 bases, J lost 5 bases, and 16 bases lay in between. Method: immunoSEQ multiplex PCR; TCRdb's copy keeps in-frame clones and lacks some. The sample consists of under 80,000 clones, 92% of them appearing once. Sequenced material: peripheral blood, taken before pregnancy. The TCR sequence derives from a female donor with multiple sclerosis, enrolled in a pregnancy study. The chain combines TRBV27 with TRBJ2-1; TRBD1 might be the D (6 bases). CDR3 sequence reads: CASSPQGKSHNEQFF. The CDR3 DNA reads TGTGCCAGCAGTCCTCAGGGGAAATCCCACAATGAGCAGTTCTTC.